This T cell receptor beta chain comes out of a study of blood T cell repertoires in COVID-19. Deletions cut 0 bases from V and 4 bases from J, with 13 bases between. CDR3 length: 15 amino acids. CDR1 is SGHKS and CDR2 is YYEKEE in the germline V gene (reference sequence). In the original processing: Amplification from reference gene primers served as the basis for estimated nucleated cell counts. Produced via immunoSEQ multiplex PCR; TCRdb's table is partial and in-frame only. V and J calls and clone size come straight from that table; D and trimming were deduced from the DNA. The table records 250,000 to 400,000 clones, approximately 90% of them present only once.

The chain carries TRBV5-5 and TRBJ1-2, with unresolved D. The sequence derives from a woman in her 30s with COVID-19, enrolled during active disease. Sequenced: peripheral blood. The CDR3 loop reads CASSLGPLPRYGYTF. The CDR3 nucleotides are TGTGCCAGCAGCTTGGGGCCGCTCCCCCGCTATGGCTACACCTTC.